The subject of this entry is one T cell receptor beta chain. Sequenced by immunoSEQ multiplex PCR; TCRdb stores in-frame clones only, minus some. This table holds about 40,000 clones, over 70% found once. This specimen belongs to a study of T cell changes during pregnancy in multiple sclerosis. Germline values: CDR1 SGHTA, CDR2 FQGNSA. This CDR3 has 16 residues. The V gene lost 1 base and the J gene lost 7 bases, with 18 bases spanning the gap. The chain has TRBV7-2 and TRBJ2-3; D might be TRBD2 (6 bases). This sequence was found in a female donor in good health, enrolled as a control in a pregnancy study. Material: peripheral blood, obtained in the first trimester of pregnancy. The CDR3 coding sequence is TGTGCCAGCAGCTTAGTAACGGGCGGGGTCCAGTATACGCAGTATTTT. Its translation: CASSLVTGGVQYTQYF.